The subject of this entry is one TCR beta chain. The antigen this receptor binds is unknown. Per-base quality was not reported, and no clone a single base away is much larger than it. Other DNA sequences in the sample encode the same CDR3. Counted from cysteine to phenylalanine, this CDR3 has 13 amino acids. Only the CDR3 DNA is retained, 39 bases long and in frame from the first base. V trim: 8 bases; J trim: 2 bases; unmatched bases: 6. The germline V gene (reference sequence) sets CDR1 to MNHEY and CDR2 to SMNVEV. The source of the sample is a study of shared clonotypes between healthy human individuals (dated by TCRdb to 2019 to 2021). For the wider study: A few men and two women, aged 18 to 49 years, made up the cohort. For each donor, three plates each were used for CD4 naive and CD4 memory, two plates were used for CD8 naive, and one plate was used for CD8 memory. Blood TCR repertoires of five healthy adults were deeply sequenced to estimate repertoire size and the extent of clonotype sharing between individuals. Libraries were prepared and TCR repertoires were sequenced by different laboratories using diverse techniques, in order to increase sequencing depth and limit assay-specific biases. Per donor, leukapheresis produced somewhere between about 0.94 and 8.9 billion PBMCs.

The full study reports these points: Pairwise subsampling led to the expectation that sequencing depth would affect the degree of clonotype sharing among donors. Sampling was limited to blood, and TCR repertoires in tissue likely differ from TCR repertoires in blood. When several donors were compared, the shared fraction of clonotypes was roughly 4.8% for naive CD4, roughly 3.4% for naive CD8, roughly 2.5% for memory CD4, and around 0.4% for memory CD8. Larger estimated clonotype richness was generally found for naive subsets than for memory subsets. Higher generation probabilities were observed for clonotypes shared by all four sorted-subset donors than for non-shared clonotypes. The small number of donors limited the genetic and exposure-history diversity represented. Rarefaction of sorted-subset datasets indicated incomplete sequencing despite the large sequencing depth.

Using the deep immunoSEQ assay, TCR CDR3 regions were amplified from genomic DNA by multiplex PCR. Genomic DNA extracted from each cell subset was distributed evenly over all wells of several immunoSEQ 96-well plates, and each plate served as one replicate. For sorted subsets, approximately 210 ng of genomic DNA, equivalent to around 31,000 T cell genomes, went into each replicate PCR. Purified libraries were quantified with a Qubit 3.0 fluorometer, sized on a Bioanalyzer 2100, and re-quantified with the KAPA Library Quantification kit. Every immunoSEQ 96-well plate was sequenced on a dedicated single-read 150-cycle Illumina NextSeq 550 flow cell. As for how the authors treated the data: Because only junctional sequences without quality scores were contained in the immunoSEQ output, filtering matching that applied to full-length reads could not be performed. Sequences were annotated with PyIR, a Python wrapper for IgBLAST v1.9, and V/J genes and CDR3 were assigned using IMGT germline references. Reads with weak V/J assignments (E-value above 1e-6), missing CDR3, stop codons, out-of-frame junctions, or ambiguous translated residues were removed. A V3J clonotype was defined by an identical inferred V gene, J gene, and CDR3 amino acid sequence. Percentage overlap between repertoires was computed as shared unique clonotypes divided by the size of the smaller repertoire. Repertoire richness was assessed with RTK rarefaction, the Chao1 estimator, and Recon v2.1 estimates of unobserved clonotypes. Generation probabilities for all TCRbeta clonotypes obtained by the gDNA method from a handful of donors were computed using OLGA. The source is immuneACCESS, and TCRdb retained only in-frame sequences with V and J called. Part of the clones is not carried over; for the studies checked, unresolved V genes explain less than half of this, and the remainder is unexplained. V, J and clone size are taken as reported in that table, and D and trimming were inferred from the DNA itself. The sample table holds some 2.1 million clones, of which about 94% were seen once. The ten top clones hold 1.1% of the sample.

For the CD8 naive samples, CD45RO-negative cells were positively selected for CCR7, yielding a CD45RA+CCR7+ population from which TemRA cells were excluded. The donors were healthy, HIV-negative adults who had no recently reported acute infections or vaccinations. Only Caucasian adults living in Nashville, Tennessee, USA were represented among the donors. Blood was obtained by leukapheresis, after which PBMCs were separated by Ficoll-Histopaque density gradient centrifugation and cryopreserved in liquid nitrogen vapor phase. Analytical flow cytometry was used to check the purity and quantity of each magnetically sorted T cell population. Genomic DNA was isolated from every sorted fraction and measured by UV absorbance on a Nanodrop 2000c.

This sequence uses TRBV27 and TRBJ2-7, with TRBD1 identical over 7 junction bases. Source material: naive CD8+ T cells sorted from blood. In the paper's terms, the cell subset or site label means: CD45RA+CCR7+. The receptor comes from a man aged 18 to 30 in good health. The CDR3 protein: CASSVQGTYEQYF. Read as DNA, the sequence is TGTGCCAGCTCTGTACAGGGGACCTACGAGCAGTACTTC.